One sample yielded the 3 T cell receptor beta chains listed below, sequenced in a study of T cells in Graves' hyperthyroidism and ophthalmopathy. TCR beta CDR3 regions were amplified from RNA. When the TCR CDR3 underwent first-round RT-PCR, the HTBI primer set was used. TCRdb re-called the multiplex PCR reads with MiXCR, one entry per CDR3 protein. Of 250,000 or so distinct CDR3 sequences in the sample, over 15% were seen once. The sequencing input was blood. The receptors stem from a woman between 18 and 30 years old with Graves' ophthalmopathy.

This clonotype was seen once. A much larger clone lies a single base off, so this may be a read error. This chain links TRBV20-1 with TRBJ1-4; TRBD1 aligns across 9 bases. CDR1 DFQATT and CDR2 SNEGSKA come from the germline V gene (reference sequence). The length of the CDR3 is 13 residues. Trimming cost V 7 bases and J 8 bases; bases outside gene matches: 8. CDR3 protein: CSVKTGGGEKLFF. In nucleotides, the CDR3 is TGCAGTGTAAAAACAGGGGGCGGCGAAAAACTGTTTTTT.

This clonotype was recorded at least ten times. The chain's CDR3 is CASSLGQTGGGSFF. In nucleotides, the CDR3 is TGTGCCAGCAGCTTAGGTCAAACGGGAGGTGGAAGCTTCTTT. The chain employs TRBV7-2 and TRBJ1-1; D unclear. The V end was cut by 1 base, the J end by 14 bases, with 20 bases between. This CDR3 is 14 amino acids long. From germline, CDR1 is SGHTA and CDR2 FQGNSA.

The chain employs TRBV4-2 and TRBJ1-1; D possibly corresponds to TRBD1 (5 bases). The CDR3 spans 16 residues. Looked up from germline, CDR1 is LGHNA and CDR2 is YNFKEQ. The V end was cut by 2 bases, the J end by 0 bases, with 13 bases between. The CDR3 DNA reads as TGTGCCAGCAGCCAATTAGTTCAGGGTATGAACACTGAAGCTTTCTTT. Its translation is CASSQLVQGMNTEAFF.